These 19 T cell receptor beta chains originate from one sample sequenced in a study of human T cells and chemical hapten exposure. As to time point: healthy volunteer bleed at 2 weeks. Unfractionated whole blood yielded the extracted total RNA. TCRdb fed the RACE reads into MiXCR, producing one record per CDR3 protein. This table has about 47,000 distinct CDR3 sequences, around 4.5% appearing once. Sequences were obtained from whole blood. Receptors were obtained from a human donor in good health. Some clones in this sample may be carry-over from other donors' samples.

The chain combines TRBV28 with TRBJ1-1; 11 bases are shared with TRBD1. V lost 6 bases and J lost 8; bases outside the gene matches: 8. Germline V gene data show CDR1 as MDHEN and CDR2 as SYDVKM. The CDR3 spans 14 residues. The CDR3 DNA is TGTGCCAGCAGATTAGGACAGGGGGCAAGGGAAGCTTTCTTT. Its translation is CASRLGQGAREAFF.

This clonotype was seen many times. The chain combines TRBV20-1 with TRBJ1-1, with 8 positions matching TRBD1. The germline CDR1 and CDR2 sequences are DFQATT and SNEGSKA (reference sequence). The V gene end was trimmed by 5 bases and the J gene end by 6 bases; junction bases not matched to a gene: 8. This CDR3 region has 13 residues. In DNA form, the CDR3 reads TGCAGTGCTGTCCGGACAGGGACCCCTGAAGCTTTCTTT. It translates to CSAVRTGTPEAFF.

This clonotype came up many times. The CDR3 nucleotides are TGTGCCAGCAGTTACTCTAGGGACAGGGGCACAGATACGCAGTATTTT. Protein: CASSYSRDRGTDTQYF. V usage is TRBV6-5 and J usage is TRBJ2-3; 9 bases align to TRBD1. CDR1 and CDR2 (germline): MNHEY, SVGAGI. This CDR3 has 16 amino acids. V was pared by 0 bases and J by 1 base, with 2 bases of the junction left unmatched.

This clonotype was found a few times. V is TRBV4-1 and J is TRBJ2-4, with D unclear. From germline, CDR1 is MGHRA and CDR2 YSYEKL. V was cut by 2 bases and J by 8 bases, with 10 bases left in between. This CDR3 has 13 amino acids. CDR3 residues: CASSQTARDIQYF. The CDR3 DNA sequence: TGCGCCAGCAGCCAAACCGCCCGCGACATTCAGTACTTC.

For the CDR3, the DNA is TGTGCCAGCAGTTCTCCGGGACAGGTGAACACTGAAGCTTTCTTT. It yields the protein CASSSPGQVNTEAFF. The chain has TRBV28 and TRBJ1-1; 8 bases map to TRBD1. V was clipped by 4 bases and J by 0 bases; unmatched bases: 4. Germline CDR1 and CDR2: MDHEN and SYDVKM. This CDR3 contains 15 residues. The complete variable domain, with remaining parts taken from reference TRBV28 and TRBJ1-1, reads DVKVTQSSRYLVKRTGEKVFLECVQDMDHENMFWYRQDPGLGLRLIYFSYDVKMKEKGDIPEGYSVSREKKERFSLILESASTNQTSMYLCASSSPGQVNTEAFFGQGTRLTVV.

This clonotype occurred many times. The genes are TRBV29-1 and TRBJ2-3; 8 bases line up with TRBD1. Germline V gene lookup returns CDR1 SQVTM and CDR2 ANQGSEA. Germline trimming cut 2 bases from V and 4 bases from J; bases unmatched to any gene: 5. CDR3 size: 14 residues. The CDR3 protein is CSVERTGIADTQYF. In DNA form, the CDR3 reads TGCAGCGTTGAAAGGACAGGGATCGCAGATACGCAGTATTTT.

This clonotype was counted many times. The rearrangement joins TRBV15 to TRBJ2-6; tentative D call: TRBD2 (6 bases). CDR1 is LNHNV, CDR2 YYDKDF, per germline (reference sequence). V was cut by 3 bases and J by 0 bases, with 21 bases left in between. The CDR3 extends over 20 amino acids. CDR3 sequence: CATSSFSGGLFNSGANVLTF. CDR3 DNA sequence: TGTGCCACCAGCAGCTTTAGCGGAGGGCTATTTAACTCTGGGGCCAACGTCCTGACTTTC.

This clonotype was seen at least ten times. V and J are TRBV6-5 and TRBJ2-1; TRBD1 matches at 9 bases. This CDR3 comprises 15 residues. The V segment lost 6 bases and the J segment 5 bases; nucleotides outside the gene matches: 8. Per the germline V gene, CDR1 is MNHEY and CDR2 is SVGAGI. The CDR3 region has the DNA TGTGCCAGCAGCCCCGGGACAGGGCTCGACAATGAGCAGTTCTTC. Translation gives CASSPGTGLDNEQFF.

There are a few counts of this clonotype. The rearrangement joins TRBV5-5 to TRBJ1-5; D is possibly TRBD1 (6 bases). Germline V gene sequence: CDR1 SGHKS, CDR2 YYEKEE (reference sequence). There are 12 residues in the CDR3. The V end lost 5 bases, the J end lost 4 bases, and 7 bases lay between the germline ends. CDR3 bases: TGTGCCAGCAGTGACAGGAATCAGCCCCAGCATTTT. Translated, it gives CASSDRNQPQHF.

This clonotype was detected only a few times. The gene calls are TRBV27 and TRBJ2-1; 12 positions agree with TRBD2. V lost 3 bases to trimming and J lost 6 bases; unmatched junction nucleotides: 9. Looked up from germline, CDR1 is MNHEY and CDR2 is SMNVEV (reference sequence). This CDR3 is built from 17 residues. The CDR3 DNA reads as TGTGCCAGCAGTTTCTCCCAGGCTAGCGGGAGGGCCAATGAGCAGTTCTTC. Amino acids: CASSFSQASGRANEQFF.

This clonotype was counted at least ten times. The rearrangement links TRBV28 to TRBJ2-7; 9 bases are shared with TRBD2. With 5 bases clipped from V and 5 bases from J, the junction kept 10 bases outside the gene matches. The CDR3 runs to 15 residues. Germline CDR1 MDHEN, CDR2 SYDVKM. The CDR3 spells CASSRSASGNHEQYF. The CDR3 nucleotides read TGTGCCAGCAGTCGGTCGGCTAGCGGGAACCACGAGCAGTACTTC.

Ten or more counts support this clonotype. CDR3 loop: CASSPDRGDEKLFF. The DNA of the CDR3 is TGTGCCAGCTCACCGGACAGGGGGGATGAAAAACTGTTTTTT. The chain joins TRBV18 to TRBJ1-4; 10 nucleotides match TRBD1. J lost 6 bases, V lost 3 bases, and 1 base had no gene match. The CDR3 is 14 amino acids. Germline lookup yields CDR1 KGHSH and CDR2 LQKENI.

This clonotype showed up many times. The CDR3 sequence: CASSPDFRDNYEQYF. CDR3 DNA sequence: TGTGCCAGCAGCCCCGATTTCCGGGACAACTACGAGCAGTACTTC. The chain has TRBV28 and TRBJ2-7; a possible D gene is TRBD1 (6 bases). This CDR3 is 15 amino acids long. Germline CDR1 MDHEN, CDR2 SYDVKM. The V end was cut by 6 bases, the J end by 3 bases, with 18 bases between.

This clonotype was found many times. The rearrangement uses TRBV19 and TRBJ1-2; D gene uncertain. Looked up from germline, CDR1 is LNHDA and CDR2 is SQIVND (reference sequence). The germline V and J ends were trimmed by 3 bases and 0 bases, with 11 bases remaining between them. The CDR3 has 15 residues. CDR3 bases: TGTGCCAGTAGTATGGATCGGTGGACTAACTATGGCTACACCTTC. This gives the protein CASSMDRWTNYGYTF.

This clonotype has a count of ten or more. This chain uses TRBV28 with TRBJ2-7, with 12 bases lining up with TRBD2. Trimming took 6 bases from V and 6 from J; bases not matched to a gene: 9. The germline V gene encodes CDR1 MDHEN and CDR2 SYDVKM. The CDR3 length is 15 residues. The CDR3 loop is CASRSWTSGISEQYF. CDR3 DNA sequence: TGTGCCAGCAGGTCCTGGACTAGCGGGATTAGCGAGCAGTACTTC.

This clonotype was seen repeatedly, ten times or more. V usage is TRBV28 and J usage is TRBJ2-5; D gene uncertain. Per the germline V gene, CDR1 is MDHEN and CDR2 is SYDVKM. This CDR3 comprises 13 residues. V lost 2 bases to trimming and J lost 5 bases, with 9 bases between them. The CDR3 coding sequence is TGTGCCAGCAGTTTAGACCGAGTGGAGACCCAGTACTTC. This translates into CASSLDRVETQYF.

This chain connects TRBV12-3 or TRBV12-4 to TRBJ2-7; D gene ambiguous. The V end lost 3 bases, the J end lost 2 bases, and 11 bases lay between the germline ends. This CDR3 is built from 14 residues. The CDR3 DNA sequence: TGTGCCAGCAGTTTCGGGCAGGTGGCCTACGAGCAGTACTTC. As protein: CASSFGQVAYEQYF.

This clonotype has at least ten counts. The J gene is TRBJ2-4, the V gene TRBV7-2, with D unresolved. The germline V gene encodes CDR1 SGHTA and CDR2 FQGNSA. V lost 2 bases, J lost 6 bases, and 5 bases lay in between. The CDR3 loop spans 12 amino acids. CDR3 loop: CASSLNRNIQYF. Written as DNA, the CDR3 is TGTGCCAGCAGCTTAAACAGAAACATTCAGTACTTC.

The count of this clonotype is one. A much larger clone lies a single base off, so this may be a read error. This CDR3 fails to terminate in the conserved phenylalanine or tryptophan, so it likely reflects a read error. The chain recombines TRBV28 with TRBJ2-1; 7 bases fit TRBD2. The ends lost 4 bases at V and 3 bases at J; junction bases unmatched: 12. In germline, CDR1 is MDHEN, CDR2 SYDVKM. The CDR3 runs 17 residues. CDR3 bases: TGTGCCAGCAGTTCATTCTTAGCGGGTAGAAACTACAATGAGCAGTTCCTC. It is translated as CASSSFLAGRNYNEQFL.